The clone carrying this T cell receptor (beta chain) showed up just once. Its antigen is still unknown. This sample was included in a study of cytomegalovirus exposure and HLA in healthy donors. Overall study findings and caveats: As a later analysis showed, several of the most significant clusters appeared to be linked to common viral pathogens. Evidence from a later analysis indicated that most CMV-associated TCR beta chains looked HLA-restricted. Differences between HLA loci emerged in a later analysis of TCR association rates, with DRB1 most and HLA-C fewest. In a later analysis, a missense DCLRE1C variant was linked to TCR beta V- and J-gene trimming.

This CDR3 comprises 11 residues. PCR employed 60 Vbeta and 13 Jbeta primers. The protocol was immunoSEQ multiplex PCR, while the TCRdb copy is restricted to in-frame clones and leaves out a portion. The repertoire holds some 100,000 clones, with about 77% as singletons. The sequenced sample consisted of PBMCs. The chain combines TRBV1 with TRBJ2-1; the table's D call, TRBD1, was not checked against the DNA. TRBV1 is flagged as a pseudogene. The source of this sequence is a woman in her forties or fifties in good health and CMV-seropositive. The CDR3 DNA reads as TGCACCAGCAGCCATGGGCTTTTCCAGTTCTTC. This encodes CTSSHGLFQFF.